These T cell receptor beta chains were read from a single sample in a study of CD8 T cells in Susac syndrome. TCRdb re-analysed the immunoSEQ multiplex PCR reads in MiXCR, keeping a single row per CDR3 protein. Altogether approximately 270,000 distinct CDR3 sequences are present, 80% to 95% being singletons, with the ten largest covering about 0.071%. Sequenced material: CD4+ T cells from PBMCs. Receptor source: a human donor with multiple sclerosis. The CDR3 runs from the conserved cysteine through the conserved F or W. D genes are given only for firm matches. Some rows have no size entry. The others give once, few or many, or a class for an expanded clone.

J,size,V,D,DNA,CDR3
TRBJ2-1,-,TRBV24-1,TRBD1,TGTGCCACCGGGGAAACAGGGGGATTGGGGAATGAGCAGTTCTTC,CATGETGGLGNEQFF
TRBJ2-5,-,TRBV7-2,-,TGTGCCAGCAGCCCGACGGCAGCTCAAGAGACCCAGTACTTC,CASSPTAAQETQYF
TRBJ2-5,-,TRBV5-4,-,TGTGCCAGCAGCTTGGGGACATTATTCGAGACCCAGTACTTC,CASSLGTLFETQYF
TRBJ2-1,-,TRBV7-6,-,TGTGCCAGCAGCTTACGGGGACGCGATCGAGGTGAGCAGTTCTTC,CASSLRGRDRGEQFF
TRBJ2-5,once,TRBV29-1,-,TGCAGCGCGGGACTCACCTCGGGGGAGACCCAGTACTTC,CSAGLTSGETQYF
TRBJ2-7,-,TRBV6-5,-,TGTGCCAGCAAAGGGAGGCACGAGCAGTACTTC,CASKGRHEQYF
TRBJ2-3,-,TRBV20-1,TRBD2,TGCAGTGCTAGAGACTCGGGACTAGCGGGAGGGCATGCAGATACGCAGTATTTT,CSARDSGLAGGHADTQYF
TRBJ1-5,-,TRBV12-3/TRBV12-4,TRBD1,TGTGCCAGCAGCCGGACAGGGGGCGGGGGCAATCAGCCCCAGCATTTT,CASSRTGGGGNQPQHF
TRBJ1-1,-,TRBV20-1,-,TGCAGTGCTAGACAGGGCACTGAAGCTTTCTTT,CSARQGTEAFF
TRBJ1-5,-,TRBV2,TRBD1,TGTGCCAGCAGTCCGGACAGGGGAAGCAATCAGCCCCAGCATTTT,CASSPDRGSNQPQHF